This T cell receptor beta chain was captured by sequencing in a study of blood T cell repertoires in COVID-19. On the study more broadly: The United States, Italy and Spain were the sources of the acute and convalescent COVID-19 samples.

Participants were aged 18 to 89 years from 24 US areas. Which cohort a participant joined came from the clinical history participants gave. With 3 bases clipped from V and 2 bases from J, the junction kept 5 bases outside the gene matches. The CDR3 runs to 14 residues. CDR1 is SGDLS, CDR2 YYNGEE, per germline. Authors' data handling: Amplification of reference gene primers provided the estimated nucleated cell counts. The data were produced by immunoSEQ multiplex PCR, yet TCRdb's version contains in-frame clones alone and is incomplete. That table is the source of V, J and clone size, and D and trimming were worked out from the DNA. The table lists approximately 65,000 clones, about four fifths of them singletons, with approximately 3.8% in the top ten.

The specimen sequenced was PBMCs or T cells enriched from blood (not recorded which). V gene TRBV9 combines with J gene TRBJ2-7; 7 bases are a match to TRBD1. The receptor's source is a middle-aged woman with acute COVID-19. The CDR3 sequence is CASSATGQTYEQYF. The CDR3 region has the DNA TGTGCCAGCAGCGCCACGGGACAGACCTACGAGCAGTACTTC.